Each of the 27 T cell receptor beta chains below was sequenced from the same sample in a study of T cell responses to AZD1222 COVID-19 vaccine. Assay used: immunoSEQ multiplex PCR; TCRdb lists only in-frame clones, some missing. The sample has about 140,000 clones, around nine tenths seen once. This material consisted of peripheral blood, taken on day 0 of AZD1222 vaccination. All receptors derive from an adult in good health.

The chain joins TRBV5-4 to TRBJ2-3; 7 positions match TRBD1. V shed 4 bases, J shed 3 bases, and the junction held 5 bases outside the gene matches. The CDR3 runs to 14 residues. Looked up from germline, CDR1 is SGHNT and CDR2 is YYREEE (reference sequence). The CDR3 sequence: CASSSRQGTDTQYF. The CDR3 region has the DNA TGTGCCAGCAGCAGCAGACAGGGTACAGATACGCAGTATTTT.

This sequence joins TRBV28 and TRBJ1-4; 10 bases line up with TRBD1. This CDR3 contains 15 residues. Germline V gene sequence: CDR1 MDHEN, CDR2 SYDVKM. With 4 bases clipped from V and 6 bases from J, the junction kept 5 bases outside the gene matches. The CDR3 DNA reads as TGTGCCAGCAGTTCCCCCGGGACAGGGGATGAAAAACTGTTTTTT. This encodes CASSSPGTGDEKLFF.

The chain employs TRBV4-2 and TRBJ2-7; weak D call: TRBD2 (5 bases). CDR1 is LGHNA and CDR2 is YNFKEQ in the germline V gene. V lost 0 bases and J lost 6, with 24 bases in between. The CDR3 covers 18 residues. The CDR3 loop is CASSQDPHSPLAFGEQYF. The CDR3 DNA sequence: TGTGCCAGCAGCCAAGATCCCCACAGCCCGCTAGCTTTTGGCGAGCAGTACTTC.

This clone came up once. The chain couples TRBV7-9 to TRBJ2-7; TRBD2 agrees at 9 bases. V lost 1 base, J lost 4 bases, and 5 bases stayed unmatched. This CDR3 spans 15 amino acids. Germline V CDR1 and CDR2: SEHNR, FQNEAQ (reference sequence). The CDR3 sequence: CASSLGTSAWYEQYF. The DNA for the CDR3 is TGTGCCAGCAGCTTAGGGACTAGCGCTTGGTACGAGCAGTACTTC.

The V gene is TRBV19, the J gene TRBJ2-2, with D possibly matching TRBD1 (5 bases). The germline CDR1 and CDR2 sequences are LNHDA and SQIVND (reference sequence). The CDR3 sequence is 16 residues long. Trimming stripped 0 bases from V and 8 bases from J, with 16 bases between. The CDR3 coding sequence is TGTGCCAGTAGTATAGATGGGGCTGTCCCCAGGGGGGAGCTGTTTTTT. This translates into CASSIDGAVPRGELFF. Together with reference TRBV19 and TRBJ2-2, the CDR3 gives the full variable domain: DGGITQSPKYLFRKEGQNVTLSCEQNLNHDAMYWYRQDPGQGLRLIYYSQIVNDFQKGDIAEGYSVSREKKESFPLTVTSAQKNPTAFYLCASSIDGAVPRGELFFGEGSRLTVL.

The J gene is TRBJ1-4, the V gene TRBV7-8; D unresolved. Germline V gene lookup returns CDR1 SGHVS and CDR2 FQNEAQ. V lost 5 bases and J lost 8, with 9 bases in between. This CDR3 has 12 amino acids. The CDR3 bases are TGTGCCAGCAGCCCCCGGCAGGAAAAACTGTTTTTT. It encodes CASSPRQEKLFF. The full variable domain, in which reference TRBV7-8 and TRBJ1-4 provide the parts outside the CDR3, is GAGVSQSPRYKVAKRGQDVALRCDPISGHVSLFWYQQALGQGPEFLTYFQNEAQLDKSGLPSDRFFAERPEGSVSTLKIQRTQQEDSAVYLCASSPRQEKLFFGSGTQLSVL.

DNA for the CDR3: TGTGCCAGCAGCCGTTGGGGGGCTAATGGCTACACCTTC. It codes for CASSRWGANGYTF. The genes are TRBV5-4 and TRBJ1-2, with D maybe TRBD1 (6 bases). Trimming took 4 bases from V and 6 from J, leaving 13 bases between them. The CDR3 consists of 13 residues. Per the germline V gene, CDR1 is SGHNT and CDR2 is YYREEE (reference sequence).

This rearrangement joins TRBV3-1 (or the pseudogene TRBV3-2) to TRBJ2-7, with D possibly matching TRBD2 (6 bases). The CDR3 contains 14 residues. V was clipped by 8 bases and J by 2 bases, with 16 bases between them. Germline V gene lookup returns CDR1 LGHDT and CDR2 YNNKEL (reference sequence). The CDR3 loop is CASALGTQTYEQYF. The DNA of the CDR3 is TGTGCCAGCGCTCTCGGGACTCAAACCTACGAGCAGTACTTC.

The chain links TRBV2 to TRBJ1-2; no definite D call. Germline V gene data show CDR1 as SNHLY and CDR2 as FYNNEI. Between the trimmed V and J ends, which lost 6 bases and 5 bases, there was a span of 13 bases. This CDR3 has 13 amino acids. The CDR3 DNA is TGTGCCAGCAGGGGAGGGAGTGGGTATGGCTACACCTTC. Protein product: CASRGGSGYGYTF.

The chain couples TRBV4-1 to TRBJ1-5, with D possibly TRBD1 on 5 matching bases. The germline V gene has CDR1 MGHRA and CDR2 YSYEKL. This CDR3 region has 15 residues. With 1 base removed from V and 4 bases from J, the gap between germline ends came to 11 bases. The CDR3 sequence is CASSQGWSGNQPQHF. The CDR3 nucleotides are TGCGCCAGCAGCCAAGGATGGTCAGGGAATCAGCCCCAGCATTTT.

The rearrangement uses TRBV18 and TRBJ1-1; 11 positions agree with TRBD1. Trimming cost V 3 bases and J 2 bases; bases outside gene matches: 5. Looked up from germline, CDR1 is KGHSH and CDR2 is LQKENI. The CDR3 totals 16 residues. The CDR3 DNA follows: TGTGCCAGCTCACCCAGGACAGGGGGCGACAACACTGAAGCTTTCTTT. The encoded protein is CASSPRTGGDNTEAFF.

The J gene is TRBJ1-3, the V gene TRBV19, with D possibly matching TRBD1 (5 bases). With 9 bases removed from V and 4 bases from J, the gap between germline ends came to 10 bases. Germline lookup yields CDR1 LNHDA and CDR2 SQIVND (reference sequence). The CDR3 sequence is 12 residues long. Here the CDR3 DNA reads TGTGCCAGCCGAGGGGCAGGAAACACCATATATTTT. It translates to CASRGAGNTIYF.

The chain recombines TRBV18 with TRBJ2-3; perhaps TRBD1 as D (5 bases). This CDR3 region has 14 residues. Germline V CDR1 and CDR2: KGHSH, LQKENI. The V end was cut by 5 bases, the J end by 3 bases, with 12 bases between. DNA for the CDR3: TGTGCCAGCTCATACACCTCAGGGACAGATACGCAGTATTTT. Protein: CASSYTSGTDTQYF.

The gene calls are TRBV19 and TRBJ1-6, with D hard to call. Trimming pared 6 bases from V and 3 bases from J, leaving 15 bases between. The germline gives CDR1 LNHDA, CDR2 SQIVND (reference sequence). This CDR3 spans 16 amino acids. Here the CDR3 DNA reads TGTGCCAGTAGAAATAAGGGTTGGGACTATAATTCACCCCTCCACTTT. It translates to CASRNKGWDYNSPLHF.

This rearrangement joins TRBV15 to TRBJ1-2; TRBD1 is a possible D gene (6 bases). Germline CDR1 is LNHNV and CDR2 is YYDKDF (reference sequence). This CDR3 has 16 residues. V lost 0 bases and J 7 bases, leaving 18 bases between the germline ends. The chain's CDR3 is CATSRDGPTGLSGYTF. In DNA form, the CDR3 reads TGTGCCACCAGCAGAGATGGGCCCACAGGGTTAAGTGGCTACACCTTC.

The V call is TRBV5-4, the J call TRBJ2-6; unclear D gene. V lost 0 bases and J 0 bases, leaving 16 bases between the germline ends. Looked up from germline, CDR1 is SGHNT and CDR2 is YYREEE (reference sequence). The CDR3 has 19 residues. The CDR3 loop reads CASSLGTFQPTSGANVLTF. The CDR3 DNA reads TGTGCCAGCAGCTTGGGGACCTTCCAACCTACCTCTGGGGCCAACGTCCTGACTTTC. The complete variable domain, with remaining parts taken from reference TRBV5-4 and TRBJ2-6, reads ETGVTQSPTHLIKTRGQQVTLRCSSQSGHNTVSWYQQALGQGPQFIFQYYREEENGRGNFPPRFSGLQFPNYSSELNVNALELDDSALYLCASSLGTFQPTSGANVLTFGAGSRLTVL.

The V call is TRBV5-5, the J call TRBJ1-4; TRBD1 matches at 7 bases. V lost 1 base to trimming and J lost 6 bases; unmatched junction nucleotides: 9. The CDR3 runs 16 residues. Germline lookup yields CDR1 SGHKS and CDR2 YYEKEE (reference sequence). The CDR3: CASSLLVRQGDEKLFF. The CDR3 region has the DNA TGTGCCAGCAGCTTGTTAGTTCGGCAGGGGGATGAAAAACTGTTTTTT.

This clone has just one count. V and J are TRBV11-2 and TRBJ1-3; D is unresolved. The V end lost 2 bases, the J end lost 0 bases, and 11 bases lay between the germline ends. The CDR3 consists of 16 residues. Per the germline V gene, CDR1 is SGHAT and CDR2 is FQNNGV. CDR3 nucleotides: TGTGCCAGCAGCTTATCTCTCATCTACTCTGGAAACACCATATATTTT. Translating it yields CASSLSLIYSGNTIYF.

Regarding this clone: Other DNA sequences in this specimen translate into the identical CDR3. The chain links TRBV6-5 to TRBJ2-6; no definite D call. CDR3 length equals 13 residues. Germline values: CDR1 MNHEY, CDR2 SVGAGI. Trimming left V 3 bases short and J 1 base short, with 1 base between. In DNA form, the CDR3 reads TGTGCCAGCAGTTATTCTGGGGCCAACGTCCTGACTTTC. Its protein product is CASSYSGANVLTF.

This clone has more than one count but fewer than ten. The CDR3 DNA follows: TGTGCCAGCACCCCGTTTACAGGGGACACTGAAGCTTTCTTT. This codes for CASTPFTGDTEAFF. The chain combines TRBV7-9 with TRBJ1-1; TRBD1 agrees at 7 bases. This CDR3 contains 14 residues. J gave up 3 bases and V 7 bases, and 8 bases lay outside the gene matches. Germline assignment: CDR1 SEHNR and CDR2 FQNEAQ (reference sequence).

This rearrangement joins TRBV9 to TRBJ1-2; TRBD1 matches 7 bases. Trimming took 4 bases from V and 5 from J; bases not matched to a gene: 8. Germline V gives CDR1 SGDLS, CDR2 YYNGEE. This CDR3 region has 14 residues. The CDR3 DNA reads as TGTGCCAGCAGCAAAGCAGGGGGAAGGTATGGCTACACCTTC. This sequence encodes CASSKAGGRYGYTF.

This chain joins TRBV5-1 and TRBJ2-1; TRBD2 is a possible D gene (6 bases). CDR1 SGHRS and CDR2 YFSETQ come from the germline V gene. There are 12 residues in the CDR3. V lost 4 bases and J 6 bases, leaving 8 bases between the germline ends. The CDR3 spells CASSGAGNEQFF. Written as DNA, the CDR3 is TGCGCCAGCAGCGGAGCGGGCAATGAGCAGTTCTTC.

CDR3 bases: TGTGCCAGCAGCCTAAGGACAGGGGGGTACCAAGAGACCCAGTACTTC. It codes for CASSLRTGGYQETQYF. This chain joins TRBV7-9 and TRBJ2-5, with TRBD1 matching 10 bases. V shed 5 bases, J shed 0 bases, and the junction held 6 bases outside the gene matches. The CDR3 spans 16 residues. CDR1 and CDR2 (germline): SEHNR, FQNEAQ (reference sequence).

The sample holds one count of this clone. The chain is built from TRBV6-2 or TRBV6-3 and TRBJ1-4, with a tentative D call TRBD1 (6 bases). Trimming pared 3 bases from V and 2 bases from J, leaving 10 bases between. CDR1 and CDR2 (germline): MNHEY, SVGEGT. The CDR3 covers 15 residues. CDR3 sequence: CASSYLGATNEKLFF. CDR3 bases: TGTGCCAGCAGTTATCTGGGGGCCACTAATGAAAAACTGTTTTTT.

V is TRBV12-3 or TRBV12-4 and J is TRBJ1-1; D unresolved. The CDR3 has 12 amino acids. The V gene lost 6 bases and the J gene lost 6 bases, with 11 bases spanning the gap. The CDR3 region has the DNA TGTGCCAGCAGCCCCCGACCTCCTGAAGCTTTCTTT. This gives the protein CASSPRPPEAFF.

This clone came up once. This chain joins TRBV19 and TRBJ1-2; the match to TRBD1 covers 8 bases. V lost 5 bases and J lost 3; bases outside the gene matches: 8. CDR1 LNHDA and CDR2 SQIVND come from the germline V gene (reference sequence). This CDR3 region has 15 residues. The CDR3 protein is CASSDLPGQDYGYTF. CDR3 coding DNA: TGTGCCAGTAGTGACCTTCCGGGACAGGACTATGGCTACACCTTC. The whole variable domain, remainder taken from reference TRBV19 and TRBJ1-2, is DGGITQSPKYLFRKEGQNVTLSCEQNLNHDAMYWYRQDPGQGLRLIYYSQIVNDFQKGDIAEGYSVSREKKESFPLTVTSAQKNPTAFYLCASSDLPGQDYGYTFGSGTRLTVV.

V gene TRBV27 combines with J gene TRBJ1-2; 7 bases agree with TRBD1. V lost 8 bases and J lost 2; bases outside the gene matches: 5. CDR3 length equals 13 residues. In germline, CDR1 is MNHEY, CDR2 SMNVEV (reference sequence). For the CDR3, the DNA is TGTGCCAGCTCGACAGGGCCCAACTATGGCTACACCTTC. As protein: CASSTGPNYGYTF.